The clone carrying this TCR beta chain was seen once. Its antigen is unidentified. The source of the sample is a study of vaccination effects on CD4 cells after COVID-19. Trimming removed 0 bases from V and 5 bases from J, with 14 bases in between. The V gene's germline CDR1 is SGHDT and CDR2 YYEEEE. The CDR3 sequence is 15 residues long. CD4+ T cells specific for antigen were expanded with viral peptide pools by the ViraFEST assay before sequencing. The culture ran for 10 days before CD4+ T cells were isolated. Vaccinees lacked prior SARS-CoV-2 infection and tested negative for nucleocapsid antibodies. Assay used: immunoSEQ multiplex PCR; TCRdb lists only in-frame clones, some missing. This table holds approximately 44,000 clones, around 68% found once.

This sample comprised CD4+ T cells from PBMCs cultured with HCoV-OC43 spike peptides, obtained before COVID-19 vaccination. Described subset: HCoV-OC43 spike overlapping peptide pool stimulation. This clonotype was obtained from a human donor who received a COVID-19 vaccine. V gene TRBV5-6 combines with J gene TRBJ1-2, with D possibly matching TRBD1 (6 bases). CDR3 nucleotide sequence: TGTGCCAGCAGCTTGGGAGGGGGGGCCCCGTATGGCTACACCTTC. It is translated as CASSLGGGAPYGYTF.